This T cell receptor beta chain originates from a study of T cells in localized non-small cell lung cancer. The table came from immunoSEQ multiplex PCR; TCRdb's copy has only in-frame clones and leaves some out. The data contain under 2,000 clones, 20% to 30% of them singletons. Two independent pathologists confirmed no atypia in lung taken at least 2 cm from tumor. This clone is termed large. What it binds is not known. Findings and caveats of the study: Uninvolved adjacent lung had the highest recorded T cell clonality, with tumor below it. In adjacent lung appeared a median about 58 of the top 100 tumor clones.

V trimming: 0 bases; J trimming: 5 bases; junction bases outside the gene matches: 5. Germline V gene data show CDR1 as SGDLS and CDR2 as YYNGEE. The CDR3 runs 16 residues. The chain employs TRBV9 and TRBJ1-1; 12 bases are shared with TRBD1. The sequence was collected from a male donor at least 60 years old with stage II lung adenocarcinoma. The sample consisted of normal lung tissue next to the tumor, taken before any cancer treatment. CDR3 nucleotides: TGTGCCAGCAGCGTAGCTGGGACAGGGGGCGCGACTGAAGCTTTCTTT. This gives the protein CASSVAGTGGATEAFF.